This T cell receptor (beta chain) was captured by sequencing in a study of blood T cell repertoires in COVID-19. Study summary: Some COVID-19 samples were acute and others convalescent; all came from the United States, Italy and Spain. PBMCs, B-cell-depleted T cells, or T cells were the source of the cDNA or gDNA that made up the material.

Losses at the gene ends were 7 bases for V and 5 bases for J; bases not matched to a gene: 11. This CDR3 is 15 amino acids long. Looked up from germline, CDR1 is SEHNR and CDR2 is FQNEAQ (reference sequence). In the authors' workflow: Estimation of nucleated cell counts relied on the amplification of reference gene primers. Only in-frame clones appear in the TCRdb table, and some are missing; sequencing was by immunoSEQ multiplex PCR. That table supplies the V and J calls and clone size; D and trimming were determined from the DNA. The sample holds 80,000 to 90,000 clones, about four fifths seen once.

Sequencing was performed on peripheral blood. The chain carries TRBV7-9 and TRBJ1-1, with 9 bases that match TRBD1. This TCR derives from a woman in her 70s with acute or convalescent COVID-19. The CDR3 protein is CASTTSGQGRTEAFF. The DNA for the CDR3 is TGTGCCAGCACCACATCGGGACAGGGCCGAACTGAAGCTTTCTTT.